The table lists the clone carrying this TCR beta chain with a few counts. The antigen is undetermined. Two oligonucleotides, mixed equimolar, formed the beta constant-region primer covering TRBC1 and TRBC2. Ligated cDNA was amplified by four rounds of PCR with nested alpha and beta constant-region primers and SP2. An oligonucleotide with the SP2 primer and a 12-nucleotide UMI was ligated to the cDNA 3' end. TCRdb passed the UMI-ligation and nested PCR reads through MiXCR, listing each CDR3 protein once. The profile covers about 100,000 distinct CDR3 sequences, with about 15% appearing a single time and around 2.8% taken by the ten largest. Alpha and beta libraries were amplified separately from the second PCR onward. Overnight CMV lysate stimulation of fresh PBMCs defined donor CMV status by CD4+ IFNgamma. These data originate in a study of naive and memory T cell subsets. Study-wide findings and caveats: Naive repertoires, especially CD8, held a few larger clonotypes, possibly memory cells re-expressing CD45RA. In CD4 and CD8 cells, diversity dropped from naive through EMRA.

This sequence was found in a human donor in good health. The specimen was naive CD8+ T cells from blood.

The CDR3 sequence is CASSTGQGALNYGYTF. CDR3 DNA: TGTGCCAGCAGCACGGGACAGGGGGCGCTTAACTATGGCTACACCTTC. This chain uses TRBV7-9 with TRBJ1-2, with 12 nucleotides matching TRBD1. Germline values: CDR1 SEHNR, CDR2 FQNEAQ (reference sequence). Unmatched junction bases numbered 5, after V lost 5 bases and J lost 1 base. The CDR3 has 16 amino acids.